The following is a T cell receptor (beta chain) sequence with its context. At least ten counts were recorded for this clonotype. Which antigen it targets is not known. Base qualities were left out, and no much larger clone turns up one base away. V is shortened by 6 bases, J by 1 base, and the region joining them spans 10 bases. From the cysteine through the phenylalanine, the CDR3 covers 14 amino acids. Solely the CDR3 DNA is kept, with 42 bases framed from the first base. The germline V gene yields MNHEY for CDR1 and SVGAGI for CDR2. This entry belongs to a study of Graves' ophthalmopathy and Graves' hyperthyroidism (dated by TCRdb to 2016 to 2018). Background on the whole study: Hyperthyroidism was considered stable if no progression to ophthalmopathy occurred within 18 months of follow-up. Following sample collection, hyperthyroidism patients were given methimazole at a starting dose of 30 mg daily, and ophthalmopathy patients were given high-dose intravenous methylprednisolone. To explore V-J signatures that distinguish ophthalmopathy from hyperthyroidism, a discovery set of 100 patients was enrolled, made up of 40 to 45 with ophthalmopathy and under 65 with stable hyperthyroidism. In about six hyperthyroidism patients, the T-cell repertoire of thyroid tissue was compared with the T-cell repertoire of blood. TCR beta repertoire signatures were used to distinguish Graves' ophthalmopathy from Graves' hyperthyroidism and to predict progression to ophthalmopathy. For independent validation, a separate cohort was made up of approximately 19 hyperthyroidism patients plus 17 patients who later progressed from hyperthyroidism to ophthalmopathy. In total, 135 blood samples were TCR-sequenced: fewer than 50 ophthalmopathy, about 75 hyperthyroidism and roughly 17 hyperthyroidism-to-ophthalmopathy patients.

For repertoire sequencing, TCR beta CDR3 regions were amplified from RNA transcripts. The first round was an RT-PCR using HTBI primers with the Qiagen OneStep RT-PCR kit, and this first round was followed by a second-round multiplex PCR, then size selection and purification. Sequencing of the libraries was carried out on an Illumina HiSeq2000 in paired-end mode with 100 bp reads. The paper's data handling went like this. SOAPnuke was used for read processing, and reads with adapters, uncalled bases, a mean Phred below 15, or no exact constant-primer or identifier match were discarded. COPE v1.2.5 was used to merge the high-quality paired reads. Each unique nucleotide sequence was treated as a clonotype, and MiTCR v1.1 was used to align the clonotypes to the IMGT TRB V, D and J references. The analysis was limited to V-J combinations with a frequency above 0.0001, which together covered roughly 99% of the repertoires. For each V-J combination, a TCR clonal expansion and chaos score was defined as F50 clonal expansion divided by the chaos observed in the TCRdist matrix. Features were reduced by Welch's t-statistics and random forest to over 10 V-J combinations, which fed a naive Bayes classifier. The Morisita-Horn index was used to measure how similar the thyroid and blood repertoires were. The raw public reads went through TCRdb reprocessing: fastp at Q25, MiXCR clone calling, in-frame beta chains kept. Rows with a matching CDR3 protein are joined into one entry that keeps the most common DNA and genes. The V and J calls were determined by TCRdb, not by the authors. Here the sample has a few hundred thousand distinct CDR3 sequences; about 35% occur a single time. The biggest ten clones account for about 4.2% of the sample.

The hyperthyroidism patients were 18 to 65 years old and newly diagnosed, with a disease duration of less than 2 months. Patients with other autoimmune diseases, uncontrolled infections, pregnancy or lactation were excluded from the study. Diagnosis was based on clinical symptoms, serum thyroxine, TRAb, thyroid ultrasound and orbital computed tomography. Trizol reagent was used to extract the total RNA, and its quality was then checked on an Agilent 2100 Bioanalyzer. Points the paper makes about the study in general: Sample size was not predetermined statistically, and investigators were not blinded to group allocation. Ophthalmopathy was separated from stable hyperthyroidism by the 13-signature model with about 90% sensitivity and about 83% specificity in cross-validation and with 80%/75% in the test set. In validation, the model predicted ophthalmopathy progression with about 71% sensitivity and 72.22% specificity; roughly eleven predicted patients were CT-confirmed with GO in a median of 6.5 months. Most expanded thyroid clonotypes with a frequency above 0.001 also appeared in blood, which suggests that blood repertoires may reflect the immune response in the thyroid.

This TCR was recovered from an adult man with Graves' hyperthyroidism. This chain is built from TRBV6-5 and TRBJ1-5; no confident D gene assignment can be made. The sequenced sample was peripheral blood or thyroid tissue (not recorded which). CDR3 loop: CASSPPGSNQPQHF. The nucleotides read TGTGCCAGCAGCCCCCCCGGAAGCAATCAGCCCCAGCATTTT.